This record looks at one T cell receptor (beta chain) sequence and its context. The sample originates from a study of blood T cell repertoires in COVID-19. Background on the study: Material from acute and convalescent COVID-19 was sourced from the United States, Italy and Spain.

How the authors handled the data: Using reference gene primer amplification, nucleated cell counts were estimated. Measured with immunoSEQ multiplex PCR; TCRdb has only the in-frame clones, and not every one. V, J and clone size derive from that table, while D and trimming were established from the DNA sequence. Among fewer than 350,000 clones listed, roughly 91% were seen once. The sequence derives from a man between 35 and 55 years old with acute or convalescent COVID-19. Material: peripheral blood.

The chain's CDR3 is CAWSGPSTDRNTF. The CDR3 DNA follows: TGTGCCTGGAGTGGCCCTTCGACAGACCGGAACACCTTC. The chain recombines TRBV30 with TRBJ1-2; TRBD1 is a possible D gene (5 bases). Germline lookup yields CDR1 GTSNPN and CDR2 SVGIG (reference sequence). The CDR3 consists of 13 residues. V was pared by 1 base and J by 12 bases, with 18 bases between.